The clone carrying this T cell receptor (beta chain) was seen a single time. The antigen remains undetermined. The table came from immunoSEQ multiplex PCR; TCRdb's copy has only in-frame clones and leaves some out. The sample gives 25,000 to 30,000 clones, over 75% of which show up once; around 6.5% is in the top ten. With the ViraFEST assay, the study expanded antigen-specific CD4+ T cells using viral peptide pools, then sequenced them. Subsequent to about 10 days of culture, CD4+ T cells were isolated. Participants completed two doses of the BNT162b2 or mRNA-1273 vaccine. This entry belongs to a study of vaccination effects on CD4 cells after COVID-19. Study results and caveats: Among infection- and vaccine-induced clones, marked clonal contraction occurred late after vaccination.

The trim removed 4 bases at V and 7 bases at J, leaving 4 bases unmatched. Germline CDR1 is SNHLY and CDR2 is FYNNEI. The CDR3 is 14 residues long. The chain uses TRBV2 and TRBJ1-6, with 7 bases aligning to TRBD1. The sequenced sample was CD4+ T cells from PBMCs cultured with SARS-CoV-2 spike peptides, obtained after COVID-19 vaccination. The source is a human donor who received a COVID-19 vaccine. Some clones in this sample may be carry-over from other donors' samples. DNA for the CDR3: TGTGCCAGCAGTGGACAGGGCGCCAATTCACCCCTCCACTTT. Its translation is CASSGQGANSPLHF.